Listed here are 11 T cell receptor beta chains from one sample, sequenced in a study of blood T cell repertoires in COVID-19 (dated by TCRdb to 2019 to 2021). Library creation used the immunoSEQ multiplex PCR assay. In TCRdb, the immuneACCESS table is reduced to in-frame sequences with V and J assigned. These tables do not hold every clone; where another copy was compared, an unresolved V gene accounts for under half, and the others remain unexplained. This sample comprises over 200,000 clones, around 88% of them detected only once. The top ten constitute approximately 2.3% of the sample. Sequencing was done on a sample of PBMCs or T cells enriched from blood (not recorded which). The receptors come from a woman between 40 and 55 years old with acute COVID-19.

This chain uses TRBV28 with TRBJ2-1; 12 positions match TRBD2. Trimming removed 5 bases from V and 2 bases from J; junction bases left unmatched: 7. The germline V gene encodes CDR1 MDHEN and CDR2 SYDVKM. The CDR3 loop spans 17 amino acids. The CDR3 spells CASSTLAGGPTYNEQFF. As DNA, the CDR3 is TGTGCCAGCAGTACCCTAGCGGGAGGGCCGACCTACAATGAGCAGTTCTTC. Drawing the rest from reference TRBV28 and TRBJ2-1, the complete variable domain is DVKVTQSSRYLVKRTGEKVFLECVQDMDHENMFWYRQDPGLGLRLIYFSYDVKMKEKGDIPEGYSVSREKKERFSLILESASTNQTSMYLCASSTLAGGPTYNEQFFGPGTRLTVL.

The chain recombines TRBV29-1 with TRBJ1-3; D might be TRBD1 (6 bases). The V gene's germline CDR1 is SQVTM and CDR2 ANQGSEA. Trimming left V 6 bases short and J 2 bases short, with 23 bases between. The CDR3 runs 17 residues. CDR3 amino acids: CSVRITGMTRPGNTIYF. The CDR3 coding sequence is TGCAGCGTCAGAATAACAGGGATGACAAGACCTGGAAACACCATATATTTT.

V usage is TRBV7-2 and J usage is TRBJ1-2, with TRBD1 matching over 7 bases. Germline V CDR1 and CDR2: SGHTA, FQGNSA. CDR3 length: 19 amino acids. V was clipped by 5 bases and J by 0 bases; unmatched bases: 18. For the CDR3, the DNA is TGTGCCAGCAGCGGAAGGGGGCAGGGTGGTCCGGGTCCTAACTATGGCTACACCTTC. Encoded protein: CASSGRGQGGPGPNYGYTF.

The chain joins TRBV12-3 or TRBV12-4 to TRBJ1-1; perhaps TRBD1 as D (5 bases). V was cut by 5 bases and J by 10 bases, with 17 bases left in between. The CDR3 is made up of 13 amino acids. In nucleotides, the CDR3 is TGTGCCAGCAGTGGCACAGGCCGCGGGGGAGCTTTCTTT. Its translation: CASSGTGRGGAFF.

CDR3 coding DNA: TGTGCCTGTGTGACAGGGTACACTGAAGCTTTCTTT. Translating it yields CACVTGYTEAFF. V gene TRBV30 combines with J gene TRBJ1-1, with TRBD1 identical over 7 bases. V lost 6 bases, J lost 3 bases, and 4 bases stayed unmatched. Germline V lookup: CDR1 GTSNPN, CDR2 SVGIG (reference sequence). This CDR3 has 12 amino acids.

The rearrangement joins TRBV9 to TRBJ1-2; D possibly corresponds to TRBD1 (5 bases). The CDR3 is 11 residues long. The germline V gene has CDR1 SGDLS and CDR2 YYNGEE. V was clipped by 2 bases and J by 7 bases, with 6 bases between them. The CDR3 here is CASSVGGGYTF. Here the CDR3 DNA reads TGTGCCAGCAGCGTGGGGGGTGGCTACACCTTC.

The chain joins TRBV12-3 or TRBV12-4 to TRBJ1-1; D is perhaps TRBD1 (5 bases). This CDR3 comprises 13 residues. V was cut by 6 bases and J by 4 bases, with 12 bases left in between. The CDR3 DNA sequence: TGTGCCAGCAGGGGGGGAGGGACCACTGAAGCTTTCTTT. This gives the protein CASRGGGTTEAFF.

The chain joins TRBV7-2 to TRBJ2-7; TRBD1 matches at 8 bases. The V and J ends lost 1 base and 9 bases, in that order; junction bases with no gene match: 5. The germline V gene encodes CDR1 SGHTA and CDR2 FQGNSA. The CDR3 is 13 amino acids. CDR3 region: CASSLGGQGRQYV. The CDR3 DNA follows: TGTGCCAGCAGCTTAGGTGGACAGGGCAGGCAGTACGTC.

The chain recombines TRBV7-9 with TRBJ1-2; unclear D gene. V lost 7 bases and J 4 bases, leaving 19 bases between the germline ends. Germline lookup yields CDR1 SEHNR and CDR2 FQNEAQ (reference sequence). The CDR3 covers 15 residues. The CDR3 bases are TGTGCCAGCAACCGCGGTGCCAGTGAGGTCTATGGCTACACCTTC. This translates into CASNRGASEVYGYTF. Combining the CDR3 with reference TRBV7-9 and TRBJ1-2 gives the whole variable domain DTGVSQNPRHKITKRGQNVTFRCDPISEHNRLYWYRQTLGQGPEFLTYFQNEAQLEKSRLLSDRFSAERPKGSFSTLEIQRTEQGDSAMYLCASNRGASEVYGYTFGSGTRLTVV.

This chain uses TRBV12-3 or TRBV12-4 with TRBJ1-1, with D tentatively TRBD1 (5 bases). V was cut by 3 bases and J by 10 bases, with 12 bases left in between. The CDR3 extends over 12 amino acids. The CDR3 is CASSFVGGIAFF. The CDR3 bases are TGTGCCAGCAGTTTCGTGGGGGGGATAGCTTTCTTT.

V and J are TRBV7-8 and TRBJ1-5; D remains unclear. Germline V gives CDR1 SGHVS, CDR2 FQNEAQ. This CDR3 spans 12 amino acids. Trimming pared 1 base from V and 7 bases from J, leaving 5 bases between. CDR3 protein: CASSLVAQPQHF. DNA for the CDR3: TGTGCCAGCAGCTTAGTGGCACAGCCCCAGCATTTT.